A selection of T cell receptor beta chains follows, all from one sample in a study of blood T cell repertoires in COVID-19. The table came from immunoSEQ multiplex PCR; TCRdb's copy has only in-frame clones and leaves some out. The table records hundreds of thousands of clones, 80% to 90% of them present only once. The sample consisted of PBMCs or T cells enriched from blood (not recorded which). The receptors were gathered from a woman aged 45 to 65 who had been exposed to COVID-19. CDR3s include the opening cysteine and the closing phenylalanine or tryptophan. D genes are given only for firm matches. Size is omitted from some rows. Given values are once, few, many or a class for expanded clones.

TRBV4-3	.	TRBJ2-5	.	TGCGCCAGCAGCCCCGGGGGGCCCGGGGGGGAGACCCAGTACTTC	CASSPGGPGGETQYF
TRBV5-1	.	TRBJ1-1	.	TGCGCCAGCAGCTTCAGGGGCCCGAGGATGAACACTGAAGCTTTCTTT	CASSFRGPRMNTEAFF
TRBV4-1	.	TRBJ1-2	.	TGCGCCAGCAGCCAAGGGGCAGGGGCTGACTATGGCTACACCTTC	CASSQGAGADYGYTF
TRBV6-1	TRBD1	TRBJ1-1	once	TGTGCCAGCAGTGCAGGACAGGGGACGGAGTATGAAGAAGCTTTCTTT	CASSAGQGTEYEEAFF
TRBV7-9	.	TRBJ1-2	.	TGTGCCAGCAGCTTAGCGCGACCGACTGCGGGCTACACCTTC	CASSLARPTAGYTF
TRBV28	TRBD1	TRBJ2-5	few	TGTGCCAGCAGCCTAGGGACAGGGTGGGGGGAGACCCAGTACTTC	CASSLGTGWGETQYF
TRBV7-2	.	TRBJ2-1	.	TGTGCCAGCAGCCCCGACTGGCTCCTCGCTGAGCAGTTCTTC	CASSPDWLLAEQFF
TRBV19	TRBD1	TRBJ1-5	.	TGTGCCAGTAGTCTTACAGGGGGGGCTCTCCAGCCCCAGCATTTT	CASSLTGGALQPQHF
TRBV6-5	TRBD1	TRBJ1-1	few	TGTGCCAGCAGGATCCAACAGGGGACGAACACTGAAGCTTTCTTT	CASRIQQGTNTEAFF
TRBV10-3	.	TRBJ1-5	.	TGTGCCATCAGGAGACAGGACAATCAGCCCCAGCATTTT	CAIRRQDNQPQHF
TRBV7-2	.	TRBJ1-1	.	TGTGCCAGCAGCTTAGGGGGCAGGGGCGCAACTGAAGCTTTCTTT	CASSLGGRGATEAFF
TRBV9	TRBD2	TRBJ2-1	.	TGTGCCAGCAGCGGTCTAACTAGCGGGGGGCCAGGGAATGAGCAGTTCTTC	CASSGLTSGGPGNEQFF
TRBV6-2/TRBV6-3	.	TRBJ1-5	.	TGTGCCAGCAGTGAGGACAGACTGAGGAGCAATCAGCCCCAGCATTTT	CASSEDRLRSNQPQHF
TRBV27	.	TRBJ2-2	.	TGTGCCAGCTGCAACTGGGACTCACAACCCGGGGAGCTGTTTTTT	CASCNWDSQPGELFF
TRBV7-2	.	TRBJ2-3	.	TGTGCCAGCAGCTTCCGTGGCGGGCCCTTCACAGATACGCAGTATTTT	CASSFRGGPFTDTQYF
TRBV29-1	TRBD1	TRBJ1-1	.	TGCAGCGGACATGGGGGGACAGGGTCCGAAGCTTTCTTT	CSGHGGTGSEAFF
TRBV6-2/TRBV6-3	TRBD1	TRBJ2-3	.	TGTGCCAGCAGTAGGACAGGGTGGCCAGATACGCAGTATTTT	CASSRTGWPDTQYF
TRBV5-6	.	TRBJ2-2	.	TGTGCCAGCAGCTTGATGATACAGGGGAACACCGGGGAGCTGTTTTTT	CASSLMIQGNTGELFF
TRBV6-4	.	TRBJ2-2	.	TGTGCCAGCAGTGTTGAGGCCACCGGGGAGCTGTTTTTT	CASSVEATGELFF
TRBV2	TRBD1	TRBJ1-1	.	TGTGCCAGCAGTGAAGACCGTACAGGGGGCAAGGCTGAAGCTTTCTTT	CASSEDRTGGKAEAFF
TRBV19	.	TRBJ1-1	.	TGTGCCAGTAGTAACCCCGGGACACGCCTCATGAACACTGAAGCTTTCTTT	CASSNPGTRLMNTEAFF
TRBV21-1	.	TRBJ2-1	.	TGTGCCAGCAGCAAAGTAGGGACTAGCAACAATGAGCAGTTCTTC	CASSKVGTSNNEQFF
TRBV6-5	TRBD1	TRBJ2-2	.	TGTGCCAGCAGTCATAACAGGGGGGCCGGGGAGCTGTTTTTT	CASSHNRGAGELFF
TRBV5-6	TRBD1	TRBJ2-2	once	TGTGCCAGCAGCTTGAAGGACAGGGGGGCCGGGGAGCTGTTTTTT	CASSLKDRGAGELFF
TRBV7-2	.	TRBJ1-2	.	TGTGCCAGCAGCCGTGGGACTGCCGAATACTATGGCTACACCTTC	CASSRGTAEYYGYTF
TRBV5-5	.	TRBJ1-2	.	TGTGCCAGCAGCTTGTCGTCAGGGTATGGCTACACCTTC	CASSLSSGYGYTF
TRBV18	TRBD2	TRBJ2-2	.	TGTGCCAGCTCTCCTAGCGGGGCGAACACCGGGGAGCTGTTTTTT	CASSPSGANTGELFF
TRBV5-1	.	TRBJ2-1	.	TGCGCCAGCAGCGTCGGACTGACCACCTACAATGAGCAGTTCTTC	CASSVGLTTYNEQFF
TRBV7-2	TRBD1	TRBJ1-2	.	TGTGCCAGCAGCTTGTCCCCGGACAGGGCCTATGGCTACACCTTC	CASSLSPDRAYGYTF
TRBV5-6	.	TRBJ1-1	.	TGTGCCAGCAGCGCGAAGACTTTGAACACTGAAGCTTTCTTT	CASSAKTLNTEAFF
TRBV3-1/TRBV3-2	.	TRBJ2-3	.	TGTGCCAGCAGTACATACAGGGAACCGACGGGCACAGATACGCAGTATTTT	CASSTYREPTGTDTQYF
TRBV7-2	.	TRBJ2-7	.	TGTGCCAGCAGCTTCCTATCCGGGTCCTACGAGCAGTACTTC	CASSFLSGSYEQYF
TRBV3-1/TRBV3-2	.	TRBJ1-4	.	TGTGCCAGCAGCCCCTCAGGGCCTAATGAAAAACTGTTTTTT	CASSPSGPNEKLFF
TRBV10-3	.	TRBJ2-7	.	TGTGCCATCTCCCCGACAACCTACGAGCAGTACTTC	CAISPTTYEQYF
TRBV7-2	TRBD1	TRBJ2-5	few	TGTGCCAGCAGCTCACCCCTCGGACAGGGTTCGTACCAAGAGACCCAGTACTTC	CASSSPLGQGSYQETQYF
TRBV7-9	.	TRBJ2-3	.	TGTGCCAGCAGCTTGTGGCGGAGCACAGATACGCAGTATTTT	CASSLWRSTDTQYF
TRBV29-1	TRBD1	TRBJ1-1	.	TGCAGCGTCAGGGGGACGCAGAACACTGAAGCTTTCTTT	CSVRGTQNTEAFF
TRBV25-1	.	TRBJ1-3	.	TGTGCCAGCAGTCCCCCTGCCGGCAGGGGCTCTGGAAACACCATATATTTT	CASSPPAGRGSGNTIYF
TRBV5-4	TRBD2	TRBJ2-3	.	TGTGCCAGCAGCTACGAGCGGGAGAGCACAGATACGCAGTATTTT	CASSYERESTDTQYF
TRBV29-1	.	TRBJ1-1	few	TGCAGCGTCGCACCCGGAAGGGGAGGGGGCACTGAAGCTTTCTTT	CSVAPGRGGGTEAFF
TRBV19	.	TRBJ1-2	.	TGTGCCAGTAGTTTCGGAAGGGGGGGCTCGACCACTAACTATGGCTACACCTTC	CASSFGRGGSTTNYGYTF
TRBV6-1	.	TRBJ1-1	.	TGTGCCAGCAGTGAAGGCCCACCCCCGGGCACTGAAGCTTTCTTT	CASSEGPPPGTEAFF